The clone carrying this T cell receptor beta chain is judged medium-sized. Its target is unknown. The sample comes from a study of immune heterogeneity within non-small cell lung tumors. Study overall: The composition of the tumors was a handful of squamous cell carcinomas, fewer than 13 non-squamous carcinomas and 1 not otherwise specified.

Germline V lookup: CDR1 GTSNPN, CDR2 SVGIG (reference sequence). Trimming pared 3 bases from V and 4 bases from J, leaving 9 bases between. The CDR3 is 12 residues long. General study findings and limits: Comparison across individual patients showed largely distinct high-frequency T-cell receptor beta clonotypes. Local clonality of T cells correlated moderately yet significantly with local tumor mutational burden (R about 0.34). Site-unique high-frequency clones occurred alongside identical dominant CDR3 beta clonotypes that recurred across tumor sites within a patient.

TCR beta CDR3 regions came from multiplex PCR with 32 forward V and 13 reverse J primers. TCRdb re-called the multiplex PCR reads with MiXCR, one entry per CDR3 protein. The data hold 5,000 to 7,000 distinct CDR3 sequences, with 21% observed a single time. Each sample used roughly 590 ng of genomic DNA from bulk tumor tissue. Collection of several biopsies per primary tumor, spaced far apart, took place during surgery. Patients underwent curative surgery for non-small cell lung cancer (untreated and newly diagnosed). V usage is TRBV30 and J usage is TRBJ1-2; no clear D gene. The source is a woman aged 60-75 years with non-small cell lung cancer. Sequenced: lung tumor tissue. In DNA form, the CDR3 reads TGTGCCTGGAGCGATGACACCTATGGCTACACCTTC. Translating gives CAWSDDTYGYTF.